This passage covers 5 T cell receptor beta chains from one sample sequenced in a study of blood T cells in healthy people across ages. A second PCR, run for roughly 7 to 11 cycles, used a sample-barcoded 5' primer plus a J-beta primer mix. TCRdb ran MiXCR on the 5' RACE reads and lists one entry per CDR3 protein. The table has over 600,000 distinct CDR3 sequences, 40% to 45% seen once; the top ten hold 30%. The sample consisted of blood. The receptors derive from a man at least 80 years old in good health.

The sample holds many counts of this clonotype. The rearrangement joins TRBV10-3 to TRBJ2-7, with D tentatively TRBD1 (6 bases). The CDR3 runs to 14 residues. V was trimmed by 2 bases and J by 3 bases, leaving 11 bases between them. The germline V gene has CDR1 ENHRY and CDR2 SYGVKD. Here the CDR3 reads CAISERDTDYEQYF. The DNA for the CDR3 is TGTGCCATCAGTGAGCGGGACACCGACTACGAGCAGTACTTC.

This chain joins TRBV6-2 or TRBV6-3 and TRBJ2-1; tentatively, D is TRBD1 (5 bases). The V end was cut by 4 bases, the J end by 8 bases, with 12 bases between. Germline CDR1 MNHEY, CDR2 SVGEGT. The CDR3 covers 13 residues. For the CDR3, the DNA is TGTGCCAGCAGTTTGCAAGGGGTTTATGAGCAGTTCTTC. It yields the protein CASSLQGVYEQFF.

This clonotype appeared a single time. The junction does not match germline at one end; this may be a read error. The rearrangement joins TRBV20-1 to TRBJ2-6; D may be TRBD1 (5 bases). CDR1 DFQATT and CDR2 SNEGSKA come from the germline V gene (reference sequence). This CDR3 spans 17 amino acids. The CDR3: CSARPRSNWAGANVPTF. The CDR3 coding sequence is TGCAGTGCTAGACCCCGTTCTAACTGGGCTGGGGCCAACGTCCCGACTTTC.

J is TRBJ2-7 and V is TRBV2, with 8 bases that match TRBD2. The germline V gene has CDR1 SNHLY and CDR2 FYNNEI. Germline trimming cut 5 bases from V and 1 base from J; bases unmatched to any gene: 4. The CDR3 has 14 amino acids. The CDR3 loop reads CASSLKRESYEQYF. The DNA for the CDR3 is TGTGCCAGCAGTCTTAAGCGGGAGTCCTACGAGCAGTACTTC.

The CDR3 DNA reads TGTGCTAGCTCTCTCACCGATACCTACGAGCAGTACTTC. Translating gives CASSLTDTYEQYF. The rearrangement links TRBV12-5 to TRBJ2-7; no clear D. V shed 9 bases and J shed 2 bases, with 14 bases lying between them. This CDR3 contains 13 residues. Germline-derived CDR1 and CDR2 are LGHNT and FRNRAP.